Shown below are 20 T cell receptor beta chains from a single sample sequenced in a study of shared clonotypes between healthy human individuals (dated by TCRdb to the early 2020s). To prepare the library, the immunoSEQ multiplex PCR assay was applied. The table was pulled from immuneACCESS by TCRdb, which kept in-frame rearrangements only. Such tables lose some clones; where checked, under half of the loss comes from unresolved V genes, and the rest has no known cause. The sample table holds 2.3 million or so clones, of which more than 80% were seen once. The top ten clonotypes cover 0.39% of the sample. What was sequenced was naive CD4+ T cells from PBMCs. This sample's cell subset or site label indicates: CD45RA+ positively selected. All receptors derive from a man aged 18-30 years in good health. Some clones in this sample may be carry-over from other donors' samples.

Of note for this clone: The same CDR3 also results from other DNA sequences found in this sample. The chain combines TRBV30 with TRBJ1-3; a weak D match, TRBD1 (5 bases). The CDR3 length is 14 residues. Trimming shortened V by 1 base and J by 0 bases, and 7 bases separated the two germline ends. The V gene's germline CDR1 is GTSNPN and CDR2 SVGIG (reference sequence). CDR3 loop: CAWSAGSSGNTIYF. The CDR3 DNA follows: TGTGCCTGGAGTGCAGGGAGCTCTGGAAACACCATATATTTT.

The sample holds one count of this clone. V gene TRBV4-3 combines with J gene TRBJ1-1; D call uncertain. Trimming left V 0 bases short and J 1 base short, with 9 bases between. Per the germline V gene, CDR1 is LGHNA and CDR2 is YSLEER. CDR3 length: 15 amino acids. CDR3 DNA: TGCGCCAGCAGCCAAGATATGGGCTGGAACACTGAAGCTTTCTTT. Its translation: CASSQDMGWNTEAFF.

The rearrangement links TRBV5-1 to TRBJ2-7; 7 bases are shared with TRBD1. CDR1 is SGHRS, CDR2 YFSETQ, per germline. The CDR3 extends over 15 amino acids. Trimming removed 0 bases from V and 3 bases from J; junction bases left unmatched: 6. The CDR3: CASSLASAGGYEQYF. In DNA form, the CDR3 reads TGCGCCAGCAGCTTGGCCTCGGCAGGGGGCTACGAGCAGTACTTC.

V is TRBV10-3 and J is TRBJ1-5; D perhaps matches TRBD1 (5 bases). Germline CDR1 reads ENHRY; CDR2 reads SYGVKD. V shed 0 bases and J shed 2 bases, with 11 bases lying between them. The length of the CDR3 is 16 residues. The CDR3 DNA reads as TGTGCCATCAGTGAGTCAGGGCAGGGCGGCAATCAGCCCCAGCATTTT. Translated, it gives CAISESGQGGNQPQHF.

The gene calls are TRBV9 and TRBJ2-3, with D perhaps given as TRBD1 or TRBD2 (6 bases each). Germline V gene data show CDR1 as SGDLS and CDR2 as YYNGEE. This CDR3 region has 19 residues. V was shortened by 4 bases and J by 0 bases, with 24 bases between the two germline ends. The CDR3 loop reads CASSLDHSGATASTDTQYF. CDR3 coding DNA: TGTGCCAGCAGCTTAGACCACTCGGGGGCAACCGCTAGCACAGATACGCAGTATTTT.

The V and J genes are TRBV4-3 and TRBJ2-1; no firm D call. The CDR3 sequence is 14 residues long. The V and J ends lost 0 bases and 1 base respectively, with 4 bases between them. Germline V gives CDR1 LGHNA, CDR2 YSLEER. The CDR3 DNA reads TGCGCCAGCAGCCAAGATCGGTCCTACAATGAGCAGTTCTTC. This sequence encodes CASSQDRSYNEQFF.

J is TRBJ2-7 and V is TRBV18, with 12 bases that match TRBD1. Germline V gives CDR1 KGHSH, CDR2 LQKENI. The CDR3 has 16 amino acids. With V trimmed by 3 bases and J by 4 bases, 7 bases remained unmatched. The CDR3 is CASSPLGTGGRYEQYF. In DNA, the CDR3 is TGTGCCAGCTCACCCCTCGGGACAGGGGGCCGATACGAGCAGTACTTC.

The chain combines TRBV4-1 with TRBJ2-2; D gene unclear. The CDR3 extends over 15 amino acids. Germline V gene sequence: CDR1 MGHRA, CDR2 YSYEKL. V gave up 1 base and J gave up 0 bases, with 6 bases separating them. The CDR3 spells CASSQVYTNTGELFF. The CDR3 region has the DNA TGCGCCAGCAGCCAAGTATACACGAACACCGGGGAGCTGTTTTTT.

This CDR3 reads CASSSTRRNRNTYEQYF. The CDR3 DNA sequence: TGTGCCAGCAGTTCCACGAGAAGAAACAGGAATACCTACGAGCAGTACTTC. The rearrangement joins TRBV28 to TRBJ2-7, with D possibly being TRBD1 (5 bases). CDR1 is MDHEN, CDR2 SYDVKM, per germline. V lost 4 bases, J lost 2 bases, and 21 bases lay in between. The CDR3 sequence is 17 residues long.

This clone was detected once. The chain joins TRBV6-6 to TRBJ1-5; D gene ambiguous. Between the trimmed V and J ends, which lost 1 base and 3 bases, there was a span of 1 base. The CDR3 contains 12 residues. Per germline, CDR1 MNHNY and CDR2 SVGAGI (reference sequence). The CDR3 loop is CASSYFNQPQHF. The CDR3, as DNA: TGTGCCAGCAGTTACTTCAATCAGCCCCAGCATTTT.

The chain joins TRBV29-1 to TRBJ2-2; tentatively, D is TRBD1 (5 bases). The CDR3 extends over 15 amino acids. Trimming left V 5 bases short and J 4 bases short, with 17 bases between. Per germline, CDR1 SQVTM and CDR2 ANQGSEA. The CDR3 DNA is TGCAGCGTTCTGTCTAGGGGAACAGCCACCGGGGAGCTGTTTTTT. Encoded protein: CSVLSRGTATGELFF.

This clone was seen a handful of times. This chain connects TRBV10-3 to TRBJ1-3, with no clear D. Trimming shortened V by 3 bases and J by 4 bases, and 10 bases separated the two germline ends. Germline CDR1 is ENHRY and CDR2 is SYGVKD. The CDR3 contains 14 residues. CDR3 residues: CAISESASGNTIYF. CDR3 nucleotides: TGTGCCATCAGTGAATCCGCTTCCGGAAACACCATATATTTT.

This clone was picked up one time. V is TRBV19 and J is TRBJ1-2; TRBD1 matches 8 bases. Germline assignment: CDR1 LNHDA and CDR2 SQIVND (reference sequence). The CDR3 length is 11 residues. With 10 bases clipped from V and 6 bases from J, the junction kept 4 bases outside the gene matches. Written as DNA, the CDR3 is TGTGCCATTGGACAGGGAAATGGCTACACCTTC. This sequence encodes CAIGQGNGYTF.

The chain links TRBV28 to TRBJ1-5; D not resolved. The V end lost 3 bases, the J end lost 0 bases, and 6 bases lay between the germline ends. CDR1 MDHEN and CDR2 SYDVKM come from the germline V gene. This CDR3 contains 14 residues. This CDR3 is CASSFLYSNQPQHF. The CDR3 nucleotides read TGTGCCAGCAGTTTTCTCTATAGCAATCAGCCCCAGCATTTT.

With respect to this clone: Distinct nucleotide sequences in the sample also encode this CDR3. The genes are TRBV5-1 and TRBJ1-1; D is unclear. CDR3 size: 14 residues. Trimming pared 0 bases from V and 1 base from J, leaving 7 bases between. Germline V lookup: CDR1 SGHRS, CDR2 YFSETQ. The CDR3 coding sequence is TGCGCCAGCAGCTTGGGTAGGGAGAACACTGAAGCTTTCTTT. Its protein is CASSLGRENTEAFF.

As for this clone: This clone may be a read error of a much larger clone one base away. Within the sample, other DNA sequences also encode this same CDR3. The chain employs TRBV27 and TRBJ1-1; D remains ambiguous. The length of the CDR3 is 11 residues. From germline, CDR1 is MNHEY and CDR2 SMNVEV (reference sequence). V was trimmed by 6 bases and J by 1 base, leaving 3 bases between them. CDR3 sequence reads: CASRGNTEAFF. For the CDR3, the DNA is TGTGCCAGCAGGGGGAACACTGAAGCTTTCTTT.

The genes are TRBV19 and TRBJ2-2, with 8 nucleotides matching TRBD1. Germline V CDR1 and CDR2: LNHDA, SQIVND (reference sequence). After removal of 4 bases from V and 7 bases from J, the junction contained 2 bases not matched to a gene. The CDR3 consists of 13 residues. DNA of the CDR3: TGTGCCAGTAGTACACAGGGGGTCGGGGAGCTGTTTTTT. Its protein product is CASSTQGVGELFF.

This clone has a single count. V and J are TRBV7-3 and TRBJ2-7, with 9 bases lining up with TRBD2. The germline gives CDR1 SGHTA, CDR2 FQGTGA. The length of the CDR3 is 15 residues. V gave up 1 base and J gave up 2 bases; unmatched junction bases: 3. The CDR3 protein is CASSLMGLAPYEQYF. The CDR3 nucleotides read TGTGCCAGCAGCTTAATGGGACTAGCCCCCTACGAGCAGTACTTC.

The rearrangement links TRBV2 to TRBJ1-5; D unclear. The V end was cut by 4 bases, the J end by 4 bases, with 11 bases between. This CDR3 comprises 14 residues. CDR1 is SNHLY and CDR2 is FYNNEI in the germline V gene. The CDR3 DNA sequence: TGTGCCAGCAGTGGCTCCTTTCGGAATCAGCCCCAGCATTTT. It specifies CASSGSFRNQPQHF.

This chain connects TRBV7-2 to TRBJ1-1; no clear D. CDR3 length: 16 amino acids. Per the germline V gene, CDR1 is SGHTA and CDR2 is FQGNSA. V was shortened by 3 bases and J by 4 bases, with 18 bases between the two germline ends. The CDR3 DNA reads as TGTGCCAGCAGCTTGTCTTTTCGCCGGGGAGGCACTGAAGCTTTCTTT. Its translation: CASSLSFRRGGTEAFF. Supplemented by reference TRBV7-2 and TRBJ1-1, the full variable domain reads GAGVSQSPSNKVTEKGKDVELRCDPISGHTALYWYRQSLGQGLEFLIYFQGNSAPDKSGLPSDRFSAERTGGSVSTLTIQRTQQEDSAVYLCASSLSFRRGGTEAFFGQGTRLTVV.